This T cell receptor beta chain was sequenced for a study of T-cell memory formation after mild COVID-19. The CDR3 runs 15 residues. V was clipped by 3 bases and J by 0 bases, with 10 bases between them. TCRdb itself ran the 5' RACE reads through MiXCR, one entry per CDR3 protein. The repertoire holds under 250,000 distinct CDR3 sequences, 15% seen once, with 2.1% in the top ten. Study results and caveats: Chiefly within CM and EM were the contracting CD4+ clones; CD8+ ones were within EMRA. Among clones contracting day 15 to 85, CD4/CD8 was balanced, whereas later expanders leaned CD4+. Researchers could not confirm that second-wave clones peaking on day 37 targeted SARS-CoV-2. Some clones that responded were present in memory (sampled pre-infection), which suggests cross-reactive memory joined.

Of note for this clonotype: Its antigen is unidentified.

Sequencing was carried out using PBMCs or a T cell subset sorted from them (not recorded which). The TCR was taken from an adult woman who had mild COVID-19 (a few samples of this study predate the infection). Cell type and time point are not known. The chain carries TRBV12-3 or TRBV12-4 and TRBJ2-3; D gene unclear. CDR3 protein: CASSFRNPSTDTQYF. The CDR3 bases are TGTGCCAGCAGTTTCAGGAACCCCAGCACAGATACGCAGTATTTT.